These T cell receptor beta chains were read from a single sample in a study of T cell clonotyping in hematopoietic cell transplantation. Sequencing was performed with immunoSEQ multiplex PCR; in TCRdb, only in-frame clones are kept and a portion is missing. Of roughly 12,000 clones in the sample, approximately 67% were seen once. The specimen was peripheral blood mononuclear cells, collected 180 days after allogeneic stem cell transplant. The receptor source for this set is a male patient aged 60 to 75 who had an allogeneic stem cell transplant from an unrelated donor, so the T cells may come from the graft donor. Some clones in this sample may be carry-over from other donors' samples. The CDR3 runs from the conserved cysteine through the conserved F or W. The D gene is left open where the match is weak. Some rows have no size entry. The others give once, few or many, or a class for an expanded clone.

-	TRBV4-3	TRBJ2-2	TRBD1	TGCGCCAGCAGCCAAGATGCGAACAGGGGGCCCGGGGAGCTGTTTTTT	CASSQDANRGPGELFF
-	TRBV6-5	TRBJ2-7	-	TGTGCCAGCAGCTCGTCATTTTACGAGCAGTACTTC	CASSSSFYEQYF
few	TRBV6-5	TRBJ1-5	-	TGTGCCAGCAGCTTGAGACAGTCTAGCAATCAGCCCCAGCATTTT	CASSLRQSSNQPQHF
-	TRBV4-1	TRBJ2-3	TRBD1	TGCGCCAGCAGCCAAGGCTGGGACAGGGCAGGAGATACGCAGTATTTT	CASSQGWDRAGDTQYF
-	TRBV29-1	TRBJ2-6	TRBD1	TGCAGCGTTGGGTCGGGCGACAGGGCTGGGGCCAACGTCCTGACTTTC	CSVGSGDRAGANVLTF
-	TRBV4-1	TRBJ1-4	-	TGCGCCAGCAGCCCTCTACAACAACCTAATGAAAAACTGTTTTTT	CASSPLQQPNEKLFF
-	TRBV6-5	TRBJ2-7	-	TGTGCCAGCAGTACCGGCGGATCCTACGAGCAGTACTTC	CASSTGGSYEQYF
few	TRBV2	TRBJ2-7	TRBD1	TGTGCCAGCAGTGAATTTTGGGACAGGGTCACGTTCTACGAGCAGTACTTC	CASSEFWDRVTFYEQYF
-	TRBV6-6	TRBJ1-1	-	TGTGCCAGCAGTTGCTCGGACCTGGGCACTGAAGCTTTCTTT	CASSCSDLGTEAFF
-	TRBV27	TRBJ2-2	-	TGTGCCAGCAGTTGGGCGGGCGGACAATTAAACACCGGGGAGCTGTTTTTT	CASSWAGGQLNTGELFF
-	TRBV9	TRBJ2-7	-	TGTGCCAGCAGCCCCCGGGCCTTACAAGGAGAGCAGTACTTC	CASSPRALQGEQYF
-	TRBV6-5	TRBJ1-6	-	TGTGCCAGCAGCCCTATCCCGTTGTCCCTCCACTTT	CASSPIPLSLHF
-	TRBV11-2	TRBJ1-2	-	TGTGCCAGCAGCTTAGGCCCTCAGGGGTATGGCTACACCTTC	CASSLGPQGYGYTF
-	TRBV5-6	TRBJ2-7	-	TGTGCCAGCCGGGCCCCTAGTACCTACGAGCAGTACTTC	CASRAPSTYEQYF
-	TRBV15	TRBJ2-7	-	TGTGCCACCAGCAGAGATAAGAGCGGACCAGACGAGCAGTACTTC	CATSRDKSGPDEQYF
-	TRBV27	TRBJ1-2	-	TGTGCCAGCAGTCCCTCCCCCAGGGGAGCCTATGGCTACACCTTC	CASSPSPRGAYGYTF